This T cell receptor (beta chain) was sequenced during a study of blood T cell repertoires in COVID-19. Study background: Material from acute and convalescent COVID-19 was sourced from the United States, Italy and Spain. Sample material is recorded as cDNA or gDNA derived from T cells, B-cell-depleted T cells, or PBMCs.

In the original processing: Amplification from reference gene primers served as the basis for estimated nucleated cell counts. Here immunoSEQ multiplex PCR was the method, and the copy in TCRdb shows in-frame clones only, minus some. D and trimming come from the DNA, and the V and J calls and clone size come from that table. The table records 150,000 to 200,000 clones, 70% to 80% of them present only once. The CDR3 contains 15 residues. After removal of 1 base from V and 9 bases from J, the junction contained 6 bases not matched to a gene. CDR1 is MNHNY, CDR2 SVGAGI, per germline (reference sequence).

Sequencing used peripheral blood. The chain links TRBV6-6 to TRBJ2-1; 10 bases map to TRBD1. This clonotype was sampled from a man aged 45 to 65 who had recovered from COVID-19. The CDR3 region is CASSYLGQGDAEQFF. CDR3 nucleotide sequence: TGTGCCAGCAGTTACTTAGGACAGGGGGATGCTGAGCAGTTCTTC.